This T cell receptor beta chain is from a study of cytomegalovirus exposure and HLA in healthy donors. Researchers ran the PCR with 60 Vbeta and 13 Jbeta primers. Generated by immunoSEQ multiplex PCR, the TCRdb table keeps only in-frame clones and is missing some. The sample has about 140,000 clones, approximately 80% seen once. CDR1 is SGHRS, CDR2 YFSETQ, per germline. The CDR3 contains 16 residues. The V and J ends lost 4 bases and 7 bases, in that order; junction bases with no gene match: 12. Source material: PBMCs. This chain connects TRBV5-1 to TRBJ2-1, with TRBD1 matching 9 bases. This TCR was recovered from a woman younger than 30 in good health and CMV-seropositive. CDR3: CASSPVSGTGSNEQFF. In DNA form, the CDR3 reads TGCGCCAGCAGCCCTGTATCCGGGACAGGGTCAAATGAGCAGTTCTTC.